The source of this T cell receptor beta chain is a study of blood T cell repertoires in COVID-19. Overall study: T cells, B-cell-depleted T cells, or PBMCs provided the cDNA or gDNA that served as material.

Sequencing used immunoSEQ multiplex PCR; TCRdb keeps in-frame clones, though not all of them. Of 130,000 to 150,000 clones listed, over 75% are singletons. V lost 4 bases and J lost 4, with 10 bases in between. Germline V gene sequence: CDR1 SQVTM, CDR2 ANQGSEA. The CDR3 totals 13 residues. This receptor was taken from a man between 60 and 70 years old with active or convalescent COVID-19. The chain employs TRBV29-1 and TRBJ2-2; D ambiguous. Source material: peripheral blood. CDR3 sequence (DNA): TGCAGCGTTGCGGCGGAGAGCACCGGGGAGCTGTTTTTT. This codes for CSVAAESTGELFF.